These 7 T cell receptor beta chains were all obtained from the same sample, sequenced in a study of CD8 T cells in ankylosing spondylitis. Broader study findings: It appeared that ankylosing spondylitis blood was characterized by a TCR beta motif of under ten highly homologous variants.

TCRdb ran MiXCR on the 5' RACE reads and lists one entry per CDR3 protein. The table includes more than 250,000 distinct CDR3 sequences, 6.5% to 10% detected once. Their recognized antigens are unknown. Sample: blood, either unsorted or a sorted T cell fraction (not recorded which). The receptor set was obtained from a male donor with ankylosing spondylitis.

This clonotype appeared many times. This chain connects TRBV7-6 to TRBJ1-5; D gene uncertain. The V gene lost 2 bases and the J gene lost 6 bases, with 20 bases spanning the gap. CDR1 is SGHVS, CDR2 FNYEAQ, per germline. There are 17 residues in the CDR3. CDR3 bases: TGTGCCAGCAGCTTAATGGTGGGAGGCGGGTTTTCTCAGCCCCAGCATTTT. Translated, it gives CASSLMVGGGFSQPQHF.

The genes are TRBV27 and TRBJ2-7; 8 bases agree with TRBD2. Germline lookup yields CDR1 MNHEY and CDR2 SMNVEV (reference sequence). Trimming took 3 bases from V and 3 from J; bases not matched to a gene: 7. This CDR3 comprises 15 residues. This chain's CDR3 is CASSFQRAGVYEQYF. In DNA form, the CDR3 reads TGTGCCAGCAGTTTCCAACGAGCGGGAGTCTACGAGCAGTACTTC.

This clonotype has only a few counts. The V call is TRBV7-2, the J call TRBJ2-6; D possibly corresponds to TRBD2 (7 bases). Germline V gene data show CDR1 as SGHTA and CDR2 as FQGNSA. The CDR3 spans 15 residues. V was clipped by 5 bases and J by 2 bases, with 10 bases between them. The DNA for the CDR3 is TGTGCCAGCAGCCAAGGGGGGGCTGGGGCCAACGTCCTGACTTTC. This sequence encodes CASSQGGAGANVLTF.

This clonotype was recorded a few times. J is TRBJ2-1 and V is TRBV6-2 or TRBV6-3, with a weak D call TRBD2 (6 bases). This CDR3 region has 14 residues. V shed 0 bases and J shed 10 bases, with 13 bases lying between them. The germline gives CDR1 MNHEY, CDR2 SVGEGT. CDR3 sequence: CASSYSEEGEEQFF. DNA for the CDR3: TGTGCCAGCAGTTACTCCGAGGAGGGTGAAGAGCAGTTCTTC.

The rearrangement links TRBV7-9 to TRBJ2-3; D is undetermined. Trimming removed 8 bases from V and 0 bases from J, with 3 bases in between. This CDR3 is 11 amino acids long. The germline gives CDR1 SEHNR, CDR2 FQNEAQ (reference sequence). In DNA form, the CDR3 reads TGTGCCAGCGGTAGCACAGATACGCAGTATTTT. This encodes CASGSTDTQYF.

This clonotype was counted only a few times. This chain joins TRBV20-1 and TRBJ2-4, with D unresolved. Germline values: CDR1 DFQATT, CDR2 SNEGSKA (reference sequence). This CDR3 has 14 residues. V dropped 6 bases and J dropped 9 bases, with 21 bases sitting between them. The CDR3 loop is CSARALGTLVIQYF. For the CDR3, the DNA is TGCAGTGCCCGAGCGTTGGGCACCCTCGTCATTCAGTACTTC.

There are a few counts of this clonotype. The rearrangement links TRBV4-3 to TRBJ2-1; TRBD2 might be the D (5 bases). Germline loops: CDR1 LGHNA, CDR2 YSLEER. The CDR3 totals 17 residues. Between the trimmed V and J ends, which lost 3 bases and 0 bases, there was a span of 15 bases. CDR3 region: CASSHPAGPSSYNEQFF. The DNA for the CDR3 is TGCGCCAGCAGCCACCCCGCGGGCCCCAGCTCCTACAATGAGCAGTTCTTC.